Included here is one TCR beta chain sequence, with context. Its cognate antigen is unknown. V lost 4 bases and J lost 5, with 9 bases in between. From germline, CDR1 is LGHNA and CDR2 YSLEER. The CDR3 runs to 14 residues. This specimen comes from a study of T-cell reconstitution after alpha-beta-depleted transplantation in children. Broader study findings: Most T-cell counts and diversity one year after the transplant came from T cells that were newly produced. There were reportedly several hundred expanded graft clones from which alpha-beta T cells came about two months after transplant. In some patients, recipient T cells and intrathymic progenitors surviving conditioning explained high day-60 diversity.

It was with unique molecular identifiers that the TCRbeta library was prepared. MiXCR was run by TCRdb on the PCR reads, yielding one entry per CDR3 protein. The sample holds approximately 230,000 distinct CDR3 sequences; 20% to 30% are singletons and the top ten take around 4.8%. This rearrangement joins TRBV4-3 to TRBJ1-6; D is uncertain. The receptor was isolated from a female patient aged 2-10 years who had a stem cell transplant for congenital amegakaryocytic thrombocytopenia, so the T cells may come from the graft donor. The sequencing here drew on PBMCs, mostly from graft donor cells, taken 360 days after TCRalphabeta/CD19-depleted stem cell transplant. The CDR3 coding sequence is TGCGCCAGCAGCCTGACCCTGGATAATTCACCCCTCCACTTT. This codes for CASSLTLDNSPLHF.